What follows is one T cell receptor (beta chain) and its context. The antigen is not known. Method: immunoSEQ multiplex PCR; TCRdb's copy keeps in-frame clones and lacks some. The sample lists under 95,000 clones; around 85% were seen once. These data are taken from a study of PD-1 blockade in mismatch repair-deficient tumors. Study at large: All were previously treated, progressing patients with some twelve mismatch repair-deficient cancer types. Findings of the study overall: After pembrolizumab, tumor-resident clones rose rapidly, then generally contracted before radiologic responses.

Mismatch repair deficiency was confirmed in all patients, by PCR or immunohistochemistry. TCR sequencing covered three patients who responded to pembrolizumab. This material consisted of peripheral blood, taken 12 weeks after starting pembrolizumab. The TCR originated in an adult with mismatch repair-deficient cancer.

CDR3 bases: TGTGCCAGCAGCTATCGGGACAGGGTCAACACTGAAGCTTTCTTT. Translated: CASSYRDRVNTEAFF. V and J are TRBV6-1 and TRBJ1-1, with 9 bases that match TRBD1. With 6 bases clipped from V and 2 bases from J, the junction kept 7 bases outside the gene matches. The CDR3 is 15 residues long. CDR1 and CDR2 from the germline V gene are MNHNS and SASEGT.